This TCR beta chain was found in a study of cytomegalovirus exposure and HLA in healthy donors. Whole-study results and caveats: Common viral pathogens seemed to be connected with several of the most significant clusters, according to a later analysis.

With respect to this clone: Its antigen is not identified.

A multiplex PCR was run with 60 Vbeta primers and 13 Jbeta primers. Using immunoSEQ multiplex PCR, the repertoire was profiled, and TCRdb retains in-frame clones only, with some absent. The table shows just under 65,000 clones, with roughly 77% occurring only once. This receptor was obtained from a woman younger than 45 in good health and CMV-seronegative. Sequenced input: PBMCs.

The CDR3 DNA follows: TGTGCCAGCAGTCCCGGGACTAGTACGTACGATGAGCAGTTCTTC. This encodes CASSPGTSTYDEQFF. The V call is TRBV2, the J call TRBJ2-1; 8 nucleotides agree with TRBD2. The CDR3 has 15 amino acids. CDR1 is SNHLY and CDR2 is FYNNEI in the germline V gene. J was trimmed by 8 bases and V by 5 bases; bases with no gene match: 11. Full variable domain (missing parts from reference TRBV2 and TRBJ2-1): EPEVTQTPSHQVTQMGQEVILRCVPISNHLYFYWYRQILGQKVEFLVSFYNNEISEKSEIFDDQFSVERPDGSNFTLKIRSTKLEDSAMYFCASSPGTSTYDEQFFGPGTRLTVL.